The clone carrying this TCR beta chain was observed a handful of times. What it binds is not known. This sample was taken from a study of T cells after yellow fever vaccination. Using its own MiXCR run on the 5' RACE reads, TCRdb lists one record per CDR3 protein. The sample lists approximately 600,000 distinct CDR3 sequences, roughly an eighth occurring once. Points from the study as a whole: In post-booster samples, most primary-vaccination clones reappeared (around 95% CD4, approximately 91% CD8).

CDR1 is SNHLY, CDR2 FYNNEI, per germline. The CDR3 consists of 15 residues. V was pared by 7 bases and J by 0 bases, with 14 bases between. The specimen was PBMCs, collected on the day of the yellow fever booster vaccination. This sequence joins TRBV2 and TRBJ2-3; tentatively, D is TRBD1 (5 bases). The receptor was derived from a young man who received the YFV17D yellow fever vaccine. This CDR3 is CASTGRGVSTDTQYF. Written as DNA, the CDR3 is TGTGCCAGCACAGGGCGAGGTGTTAGCACAGATACGCAGTATTTT.